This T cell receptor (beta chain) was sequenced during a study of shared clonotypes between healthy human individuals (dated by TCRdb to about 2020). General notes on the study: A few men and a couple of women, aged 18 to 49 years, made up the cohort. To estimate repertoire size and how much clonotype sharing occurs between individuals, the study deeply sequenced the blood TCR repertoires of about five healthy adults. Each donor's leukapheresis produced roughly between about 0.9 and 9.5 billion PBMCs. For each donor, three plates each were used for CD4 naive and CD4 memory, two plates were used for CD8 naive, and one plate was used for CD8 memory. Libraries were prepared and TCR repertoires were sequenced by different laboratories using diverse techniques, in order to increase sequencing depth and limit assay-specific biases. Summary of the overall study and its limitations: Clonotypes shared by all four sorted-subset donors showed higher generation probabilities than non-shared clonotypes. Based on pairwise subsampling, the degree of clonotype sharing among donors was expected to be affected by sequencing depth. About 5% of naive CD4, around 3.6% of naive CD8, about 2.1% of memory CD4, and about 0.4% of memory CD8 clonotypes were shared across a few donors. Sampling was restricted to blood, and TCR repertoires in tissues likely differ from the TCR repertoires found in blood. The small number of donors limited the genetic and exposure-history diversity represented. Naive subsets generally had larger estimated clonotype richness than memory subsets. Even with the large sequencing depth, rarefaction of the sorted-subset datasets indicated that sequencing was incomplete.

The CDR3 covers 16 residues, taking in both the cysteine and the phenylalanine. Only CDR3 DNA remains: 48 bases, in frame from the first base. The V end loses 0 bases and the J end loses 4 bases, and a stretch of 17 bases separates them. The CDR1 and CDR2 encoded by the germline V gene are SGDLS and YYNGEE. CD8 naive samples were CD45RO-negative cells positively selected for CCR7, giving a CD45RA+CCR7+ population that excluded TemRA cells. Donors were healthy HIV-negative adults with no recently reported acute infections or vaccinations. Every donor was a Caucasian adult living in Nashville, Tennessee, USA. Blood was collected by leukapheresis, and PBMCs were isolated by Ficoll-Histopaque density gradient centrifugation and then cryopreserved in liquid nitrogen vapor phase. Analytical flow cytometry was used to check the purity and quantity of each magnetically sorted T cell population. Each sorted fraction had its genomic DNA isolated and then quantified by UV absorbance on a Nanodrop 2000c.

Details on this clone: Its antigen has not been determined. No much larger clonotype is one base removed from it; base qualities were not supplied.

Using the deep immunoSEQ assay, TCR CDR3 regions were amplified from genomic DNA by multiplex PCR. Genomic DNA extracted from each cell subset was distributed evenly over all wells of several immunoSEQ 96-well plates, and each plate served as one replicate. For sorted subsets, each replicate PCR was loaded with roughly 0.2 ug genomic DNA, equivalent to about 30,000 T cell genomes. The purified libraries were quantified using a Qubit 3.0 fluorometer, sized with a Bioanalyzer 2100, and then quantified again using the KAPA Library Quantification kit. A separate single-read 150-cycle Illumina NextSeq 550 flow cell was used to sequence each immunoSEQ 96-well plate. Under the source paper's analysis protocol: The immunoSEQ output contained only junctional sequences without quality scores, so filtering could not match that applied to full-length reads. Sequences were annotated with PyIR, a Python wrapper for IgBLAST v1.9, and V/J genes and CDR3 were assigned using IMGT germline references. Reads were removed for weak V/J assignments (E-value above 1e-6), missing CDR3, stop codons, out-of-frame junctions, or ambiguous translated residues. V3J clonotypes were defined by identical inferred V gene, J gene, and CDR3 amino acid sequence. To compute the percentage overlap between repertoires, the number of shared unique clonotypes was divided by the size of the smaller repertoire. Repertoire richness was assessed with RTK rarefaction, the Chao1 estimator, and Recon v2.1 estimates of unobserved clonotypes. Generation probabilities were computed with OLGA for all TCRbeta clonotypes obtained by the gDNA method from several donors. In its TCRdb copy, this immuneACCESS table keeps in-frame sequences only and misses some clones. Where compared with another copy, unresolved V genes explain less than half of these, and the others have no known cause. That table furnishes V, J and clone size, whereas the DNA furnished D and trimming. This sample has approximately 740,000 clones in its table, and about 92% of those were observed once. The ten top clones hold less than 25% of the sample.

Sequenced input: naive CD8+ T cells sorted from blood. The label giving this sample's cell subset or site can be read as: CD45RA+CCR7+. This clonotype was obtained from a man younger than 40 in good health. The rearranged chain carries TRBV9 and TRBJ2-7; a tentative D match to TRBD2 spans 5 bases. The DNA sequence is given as TGTGCCAGCAGCGTAGGGGGAGCTCTGGGGATATACGAGCAGTACTTC. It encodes CASSVGGALGIYEQYF.